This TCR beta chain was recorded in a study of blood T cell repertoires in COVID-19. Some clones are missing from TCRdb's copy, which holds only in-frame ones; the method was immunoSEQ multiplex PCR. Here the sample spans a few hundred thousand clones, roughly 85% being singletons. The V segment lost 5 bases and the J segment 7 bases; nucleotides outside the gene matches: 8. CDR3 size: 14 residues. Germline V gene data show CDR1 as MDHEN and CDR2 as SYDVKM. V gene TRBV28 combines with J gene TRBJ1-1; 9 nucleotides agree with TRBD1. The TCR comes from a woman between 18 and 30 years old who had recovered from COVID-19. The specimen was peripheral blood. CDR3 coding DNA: TGTGCCAGCAGTAGCGGACAGGGGTCGGATGAAGCTTTCTTT. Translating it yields CASSSGQGSDEAFF.